This entry is about one TCR beta chain. Its specificity is unknown. Looked up from germline, CDR1 is MDHEN and CDR2 is SYDVKM. V was trimmed by 2 bases and J by 2 bases, leaving 9 bases between them. The CDR3 has 14 residues. The naive CD8 subset, CD45RO-negative cells positively selected for CCR7, excluded terminally differentiated effector memory CD45RA+ cells. This entry belongs to a study of shared clonotypes between healthy human individuals. General observations from the study: Though the depth was large, rarefaction showed that sorted-subset sequencing was incomplete. Clonotypes that were shared across a handful of donors made up around 5% of naive CD4 clonotypes. The study found lower generation probabilities in non-shared clonotypes than in those shared by all four donors.

Sorted-subset replicate PCRs used 200 ng DNA, around 27,000 T cell genomes. Method: immunoSEQ multiplex PCR; TCRdb's copy keeps in-frame clones and lacks some. The data contain about 2 million clones, just under 95% of them singletons. This chain joins TRBV28 and TRBJ1-2; D gene ambiguous. Sequenced sample: naive CD8+ T cells sorted from blood. The TCR sequence derives from a young man in good health. The CDR3 coding sequence is TGTGCCAGCAGTTTAGCCCCTGAGAACTATGGCTACACCTTC. This sequence encodes CASSLAPENYGYTF.